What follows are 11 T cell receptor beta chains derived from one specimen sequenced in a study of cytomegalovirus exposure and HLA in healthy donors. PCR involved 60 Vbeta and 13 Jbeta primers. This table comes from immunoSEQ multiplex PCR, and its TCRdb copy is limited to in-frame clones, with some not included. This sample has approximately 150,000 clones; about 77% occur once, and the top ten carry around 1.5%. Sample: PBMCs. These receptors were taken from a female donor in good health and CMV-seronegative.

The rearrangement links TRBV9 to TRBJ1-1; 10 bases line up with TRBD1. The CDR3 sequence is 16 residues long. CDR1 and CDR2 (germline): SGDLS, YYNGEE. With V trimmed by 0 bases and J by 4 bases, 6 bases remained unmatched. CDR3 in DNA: TGTGCCAGCAGCGTAGATATTCGGACAGGGGGCACTGAAGCTTTCTTT. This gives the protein CASSVDIRTGGTEAFF.

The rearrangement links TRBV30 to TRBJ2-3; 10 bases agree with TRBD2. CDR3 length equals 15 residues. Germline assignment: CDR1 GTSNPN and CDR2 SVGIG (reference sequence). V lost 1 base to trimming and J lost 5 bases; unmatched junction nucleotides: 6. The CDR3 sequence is CAWSALAGQVDTQYF. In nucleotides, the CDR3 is TGTGCCTGGAGTGCACTAGCGGGACAGGTAGATACGCAGTATTTT.

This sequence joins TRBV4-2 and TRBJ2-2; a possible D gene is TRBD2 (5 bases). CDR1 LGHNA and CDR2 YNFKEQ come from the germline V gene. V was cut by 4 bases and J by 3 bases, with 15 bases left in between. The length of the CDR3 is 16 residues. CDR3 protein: CASSRERGRDTGELFF. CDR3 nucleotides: TGTGCCAGCAGCCGAGAGCGTGGGAGAGACACCGGGGAGCTGTTTTTT.

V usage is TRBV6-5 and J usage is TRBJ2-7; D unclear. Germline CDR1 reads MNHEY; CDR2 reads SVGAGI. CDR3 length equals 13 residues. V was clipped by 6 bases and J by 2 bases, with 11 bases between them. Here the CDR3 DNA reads TGTGCCAGCAGACCCTCAGCGACCTACGAGCAGTACTTC. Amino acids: CASRPSATYEQYF.

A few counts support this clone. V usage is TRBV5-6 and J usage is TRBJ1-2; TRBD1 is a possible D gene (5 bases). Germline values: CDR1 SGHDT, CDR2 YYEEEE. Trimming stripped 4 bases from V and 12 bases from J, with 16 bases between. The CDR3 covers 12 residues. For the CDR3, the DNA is TGTGCCAGCAGCCCTGGTGGGGGAGGACACACCTTC. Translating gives CASSPGGGGHTF.

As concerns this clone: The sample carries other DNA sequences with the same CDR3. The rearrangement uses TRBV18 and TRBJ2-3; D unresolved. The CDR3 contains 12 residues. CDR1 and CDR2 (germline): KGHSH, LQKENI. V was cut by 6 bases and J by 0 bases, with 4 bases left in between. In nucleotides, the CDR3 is TGTGCCAGCTCCCCTAGCACAGATACGCAGTATTTT. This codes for CASSPSTDTQYF.

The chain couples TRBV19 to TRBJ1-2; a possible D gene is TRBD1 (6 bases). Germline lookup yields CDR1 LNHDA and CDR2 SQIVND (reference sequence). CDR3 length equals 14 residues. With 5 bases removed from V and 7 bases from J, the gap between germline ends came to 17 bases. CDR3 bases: TGTGCCAGTAGTCCCCCCTTGGGGACATGTGGCTACACCTTC. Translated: CASSPPLGTCGYTF.

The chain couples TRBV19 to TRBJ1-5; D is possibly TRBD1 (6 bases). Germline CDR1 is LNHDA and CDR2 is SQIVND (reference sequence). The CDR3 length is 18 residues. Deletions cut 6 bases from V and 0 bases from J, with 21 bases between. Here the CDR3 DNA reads TGTGCCAGTAGGACGATACATGGACAGCTTAATAGCAATCAGCCCCAGCATTTT. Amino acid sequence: CASRTIHGQLNSNQPQHF.

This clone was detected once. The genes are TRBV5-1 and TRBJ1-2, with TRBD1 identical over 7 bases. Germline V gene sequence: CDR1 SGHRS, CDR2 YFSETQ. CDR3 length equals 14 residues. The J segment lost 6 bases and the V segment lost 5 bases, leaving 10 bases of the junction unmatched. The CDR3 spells CASRPIQGSNGYTF. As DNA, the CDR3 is TGCGCCAGCAGACCCATACAGGGGTCAAATGGCTACACCTTC. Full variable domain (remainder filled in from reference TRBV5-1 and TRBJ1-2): KAGVTQTPRYLIKTRGQQVTLSCSPISGHRSVSWYQQTPGQGLQFLFEYFSETQRNKGNFPGRFSGRQFSNSRSEMNVSTLELGDSALYLCASRPIQGSNGYTFGSGTRLTVV.

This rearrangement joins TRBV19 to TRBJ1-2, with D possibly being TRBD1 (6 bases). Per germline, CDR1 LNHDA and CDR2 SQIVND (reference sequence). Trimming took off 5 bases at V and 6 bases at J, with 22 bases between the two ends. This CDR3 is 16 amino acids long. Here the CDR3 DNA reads TGTGCCAGTAGTGTACGGGACACTAGTCGGGCGCATGGCTACACCTTC. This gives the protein CASSVRDTSRAHGYTF.

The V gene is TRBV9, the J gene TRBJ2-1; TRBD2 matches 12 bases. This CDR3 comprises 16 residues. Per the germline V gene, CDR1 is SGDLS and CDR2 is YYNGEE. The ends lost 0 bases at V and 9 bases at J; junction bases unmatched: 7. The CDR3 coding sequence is TGTGCCAGCAGCGTAGGATCTAGCGGGGGGGTGAGTGAGCAGTTCTTC. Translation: CASSVGSSGGVSEQFF.